The 21 T cell receptor beta chains below all came from one sample that was sequenced in a study of T cell responses to AZD1222 COVID-19 vaccine. The repertoire was sequenced with immunoSEQ multiplex PCR; TCRdb's copy has only in-frame clones and lacks some. The sample includes over 80,000 clones, 90% to 95% of them seen just once. This specimen consisted of peripheral blood, obtained 28 days after the second AZD1222 dose. Receptor source: an adult who received the AZD1222 COVID-19 vaccine.

The chain employs TRBV27 and TRBJ1-5; D call uncertain. CDR3 length equals 13 residues. Between the trimmed V and J ends, which lost 0 bases and 5 bases, there was a span of 5 bases. Germline loops: CDR1 MNHEY, CDR2 SMNVEV (reference sequence). CDR3 sequence: CASSLSWDQPQHF. CDR3 nucleotide sequence: TGTGCCAGCAGTTTATCGTGGGATCAGCCCCAGCATTTT.

With regard to this clone: Within the sample, other DNA sequences also encode this same CDR3. J is TRBJ1-6 and V is TRBV3-1 (or the pseudogene TRBV3-2); 7 nucleotides align to TRBD1. The CDR3 covers 13 residues. Germline CDR1 and CDR2: LGHDT and YNNKEL (reference sequence). The V gene end was trimmed by 4 bases and the J gene end by 10 bases; junction bases not matched to a gene: 4. As DNA, the CDR3 is TGTGCCAGCAGCCCAAGACAGGGATCACCCCTCCACTTT. Translating it yields CASSPRQGSPLHF.

This clone has just one count. This chain connects TRBV28 to TRBJ2-1; D remains unclear. This CDR3 is built from 14 residues. Looked up from germline, CDR1 is MDHEN and CDR2 is SYDVKM. The ends were cut back, 6 bases at V and 8 bases at J, with 17 bases in the middle. The CDR3 region has the DNA TGTGCCAGCAGACCCCATGACACAATCCATGAGCAGTTCTTC. This gives the protein CASRPHDTIHEQFF.

The rearrangement uses TRBV7-8 and TRBJ1-2; the match to TRBD1 covers 7 bases. This CDR3 comprises 16 residues. CDR1 is SGHVS and CDR2 is FQNEAQ in the germline V gene. V was clipped by 1 base and J by 2 bases; unmatched bases: 7. CDR3 residues: CASSLVLTGTNYGYTF. The CDR3, as DNA: TGTGCCAGCAGCTTAGTCTTGACAGGGACAAACTATGGCTACACCTTC.

The rearrangement joins TRBV28 to TRBJ1-6; D ambiguous. V lost 6 bases and J 7 bases, leaving 13 bases between the germline ends. The CDR3 is made up of 14 amino acids. The V gene's germline CDR1 is MDHEN and CDR2 SYDVKM. CDR3 nucleotide sequence: TGTGCCAGCAGATTTACACGGATAAATTCACCCCTCCACTTT. Its protein is CASRFTRINSPLHF.

The rearrangement uses TRBV19 and TRBJ1-5; no firm D call. The ends were cut back, 2 bases at V and 0 bases at J, with 5 bases in the middle. Germline-derived CDR1 and CDR2 are LNHDA and SQIVND (reference sequence). There are 14 residues in the CDR3. CDR3 sequence (DNA): TGTGCCAGTAGTATACACGATAGCAATCAGCCCCAGCATTTT. Its translation: CASSIHDSNQPQHF.

V is TRBV19 and J is TRBJ1-6; 7 bases fit TRBD1. Losses at the gene ends were 7 bases for V and 7 bases for J; bases not matched to a gene: 10. Germline CDR1 and CDR2: LNHDA and SQIVND (reference sequence). The CDR3 runs to 15 residues. CDR3 protein: CASNTGVGVNSPLHF. The CDR3 coding sequence is TGTGCCAGTAACACAGGGGTTGGGGTCAATTCACCCCTCCACTTT.

This chain joins TRBV20-1 and TRBJ2-7; TRBD2 is a possible D gene (5 bases). Germline values: CDR1 DFQATT, CDR2 SNEGSKA (reference sequence). The CDR3 sequence is 11 residues long. V was pared by 8 bases and J by 3 bases, with 11 bases between. As DNA, the CDR3 is TGCAGTTGTCGGGGAGACTACGAGCAGTACTTC. Its protein product is CSCRGDYEQYF.

The gene calls are TRBV2 and TRBJ2-7; tentative D call: TRBD1 (5 bases). The V end was cut by 1 base, the J end by 4 bases, with 14 bases between. Per the germline V gene, CDR1 is SNHLY and CDR2 is FYNNEI. The CDR3 has 15 residues. In nucleotides, the CDR3 is TGTGCCAGCAGTGAAGGGGGCCAGGTCGGATACGAGCAGTACTTC. It yields the protein CASSEGGQVGYEQYF.

The V and J genes are TRBV28 and TRBJ2-6; D may be TRBD1 (6 bases). Germline-derived CDR1 and CDR2 are MDHEN and SYDVKM. This CDR3 comprises 19 residues. V lost 6 bases, J lost 0 bases, and 21 bases lay in between. Here the CDR3 reads CASRRQGFTTFSGANVLTF. CDR3 nucleotide sequence: TGTGCCAGCAGGCGTCAGGGGTTTACAACTTTCTCTGGGGCCAACGTCCTGACTTTC.

This chain joins TRBV5-8 and TRBJ1-2; D remains unclear. The germline V and J ends were trimmed by 4 bases and 8 bases, with 12 bases remaining between them. Germline CDR1 is SGHTS and CDR2 is YDEGEE. The length of the CDR3 is 12 residues. CDR3 nucleotides: TGTGCCAGCAGCCTGGAGGTTGGCGGCTACACCTTC. Encoded protein: CASSLEVGGYTF.

The chain has TRBV21-1 and TRBJ1-5. TRBV21-1 is annotated as a pseudogene. The CDR3 loop spans 16 amino acids. CDR3 region: CASSKEGIGPREPQHF. The CDR3 DNA sequence: TGTGCCAGCAGCAAAGAAGGAATAGGGCCCCGGGAGCCCCAGCATTTT.

The CDR3 DNA follows: TGTGCCAGCAGTCCCTCCGGGACAGGAGTCGTCGAGCAGTACTTC. Amino acid sequence: CASSPSGTGVVEQYF. The chain recombines TRBV28 with TRBJ2-7, with 8 bases matching TRBD1. Germline CDR1 MDHEN, CDR2 SYDVKM. The CDR3 sequence is 15 residues long. V trimming: 5 bases; J trimming: 6 bases; junction bases outside the gene matches: 12.

V gene TRBV5-1 combines with J gene TRBJ1-1, with D uncertain. Trimming took 0 bases from V and 8 from J, leaving 14 bases between them. Germline values: CDR1 SGHRS, CDR2 YFSETQ. CDR3 length: 14 residues. The CDR3 region has the DNA TGCGCCAGCAGCTTGGAGGGCGGTGACGGGGAAGCTTTCTTT. Amino acid sequence: CASSLEGGDGEAFF.

This clone was seen a single time. This rearrangement joins TRBV5-1 to TRBJ2-7; D remains unclear. Per the germline V gene, CDR1 is SGHRS and CDR2 is YFSETQ. The CDR3 covers 13 residues. V lost 4 bases and J 1 base, leaving 9 bases between the germline ends. The CDR3 bases are TGCGCCAGCAGCACCGGGTCATCCTACGAGCAGTACTTC. It specifies CASSTGSSYEQYF.

The chain carries TRBV7-9 and TRBJ2-1, with 10 bases aligning to TRBD2. V dropped 5 bases and J dropped 6; count of bases not matched to a gene: 7. From germline, CDR1 is SEHNR and CDR2 FQNEAQ (reference sequence). CDR3 size: 15 residues. For the CDR3, the DNA is TGTGCCAGCAGCCGCAGCGGGAGGGCCTCCAATGAGCAGTTCTTC. This gives the protein CASSRSGRASNEQFF.

The V call is TRBV9, the J call TRBJ2-3; D is uncertain. Germline V gene sequence: CDR1 SGDLS, CDR2 YYNGEE. Trimming stripped 1 base from V and 4 bases from J, with 7 bases between. The CDR3 is made up of 13 amino acids. The CDR3 DNA is TGTGCCAGCAGCGTACCGGGTGCAGATACGCAGTATTTT. Translating it yields CASSVPGADTQYF.

The J gene is TRBJ1-2, the V gene TRBV28; the match to TRBD1 covers 7 bases. The CDR3 is 13 residues long. Germline lookup yields CDR1 MDHEN and CDR2 SYDVKM. With 6 bases clipped from V and 8 bases from J, the junction kept 9 bases outside the gene matches. CDR3 sequence (DNA): TGTGCCAGCAGCCTACAGGGGTCTATGGGCTACACCTTC. This gives the protein CASSLQGSMGYTF.

The chain joins TRBV28 to TRBJ1-1; perhaps TRBD1 as D (6 bases). The CDR3 is 15 residues long. The ends were cut back, 5 bases at V and 6 bases at J, with 19 bases in the middle. In germline, CDR1 is MDHEN, CDR2 SYDVKM. This chain's CDR3 is CASSPPRGASPEAFF. The CDR3 region has the DNA TGTGCCAGCAGTCCCCCGCGGGGGGCGTCTCCTGAAGCTTTCTTT.

The CDR3 nucleotides are TGTGCCAGCAGCCCCTGGGACAGGGAGGACGAGCAGTACTTC. Amino acid sequence: CASSPWDREDEQYF. The V gene is TRBV6-2 or TRBV6-3, the J gene TRBJ2-7; TRBD1 matches at 9 bases. Per the germline V gene, CDR1 is MNHEY and CDR2 is SVGEGT. This CDR3 comprises 14 residues. The V and J ends lost 6 bases and 5 bases, in that order; junction bases with no gene match: 8.

J is TRBJ2-7 and V is TRBV9; the match to TRBD2 covers 9 bases. CDR3 length equals 15 residues. From germline, CDR1 is SGDLS and CDR2 YYNGEE. The V gene end was trimmed by 4 bases and the J gene end by 6 bases; junction bases not matched to a gene: 11. Here the CDR3 reads CASSPPLAGEGEQYF. The CDR3 coding sequence is TGTGCCAGCAGCCCCCCTTTAGCGGGAGAGGGCGAGCAGTACTTC.